One sample yielded the 21 T cell receptor beta chains listed below, sequenced in a study of T cells in Graves' hyperthyroidism and ophthalmopathy. What was amplified from RNA transcripts were TCR beta CDR3 regions. HTBI primers drove first-round RT-PCR of the TCR CDR3. MiXCR was run by TCRdb on the multiplex PCR reads, yielding one entry per CDR3 protein. The sample yields about 360,000 distinct CDR3 sequences, approximately 15% seen once. Sequencing used blood. Receptors originate from a man aged 25-45 years with Graves' hyperthyroidism that later progressed to Graves' ophthalmopathy.

This clonotype has ten or more counts. This chain joins TRBV20-1 and TRBJ1-1; TRBD1 might be the D (5 bases). This CDR3 comprises 12 residues. Germline loops: CDR1 DFQATT, CDR2 SNEGSKA (reference sequence). V was cut by 3 bases and J by 6 bases, with 11 bases left in between. The CDR3 DNA is TGCAGTGCTAGTGTCAGGGACGCTGAAGCTTTCTTT. Protein product: CSASVRDAEAFF.

The chain is built from TRBV3-1 and TRBJ2-5; D unclear. Germline CDR1 reads LGHDT; CDR2 reads YNNKEL (reference sequence). This CDR3 region has 12 residues. V lost 2 bases and J 13 bases, leaving 14 bases between the germline ends. The CDR3 sequence: CASSQLKPIPYF. The CDR3 nucleotides read TGTGCCAGCAGCCAATTAAAGCCGATCCCGTACTTC.

This chain connects TRBV7-9 to TRBJ1-6; 9 bases are shared with TRBD1. Germline-derived CDR1 and CDR2 are SEHNR and FQNEAQ (reference sequence). The CDR3 length is 15 residues. Trimming took 5 bases from V and 6 from J; bases not matched to a gene: 5. The CDR3 region is CASSSSDRGNSPLHF. The CDR3 region has the DNA TGTGCCAGCAGCAGCTCGGACAGGGGTAATTCACCCCTCCACTTT.

In this sample, this clonotype turned up many times. This chain joins TRBV6-2 or TRBV6-3 and TRBJ2-7; 10 bases map to TRBD1. Germline assignment: CDR1 MNHEY and CDR2 SVGEGT. The CDR3 has 16 residues. Trimming removed 4 bases from V and 2 bases from J; junction bases left unmatched: 8. The CDR3 sequence is CASSSRLGQGAYEQYF. The CDR3 nucleotides read TGTGCCAGCAGTTCGCGACTCGGACAGGGGGCCTACGAGCAGTACTTC.

This clonotype was seen a few times. The V and J genes are TRBV10-2 and TRBJ1-5, with D possibly matching TRBD1 (6 bases). Deletions cut 3 bases from V and 6 bases from J, with 15 bases between. The CDR3 is made up of 15 amino acids. Germline V gene data show CDR1 as WSHSY and CDR2 as SAAADI. This chain's CDR3 is CASSDWGAGFQPQHF. The CDR3 coding sequence is TGCGCCAGCAGTGATTGGGGGGCAGGGTTTCAGCCCCAGCATTTT.

Many counts were recorded for this clonotype. The chain uses TRBV28 and TRBJ2-4, with 7 bases matching TRBD2. The V segment lost 2 bases and the J segment 1 base; nucleotides outside the gene matches: 2. The germline V gene encodes CDR1 MDHEN and CDR2 SYDVKM. CDR3 length equals 15 residues. CDR3 region: CASSLGEGAKNIQYF. DNA for the CDR3: TGTGCCAGCAGTTTAGGGGAGGGGGCCAAAAACATTCAGTACTTC.

This clonotype came up many times. The chain combines TRBV28 with TRBJ2-7; D is unclear. V dropped 3 bases and J dropped 2 bases, with 8 bases sitting between them. This CDR3 comprises 13 residues. Germline loops: CDR1 MDHEN, CDR2 SYDVKM. The CDR3 sequence: CASSFMATYEQYF. CDR3 coding DNA: TGTGCCAGCAGTTTTATGGCTACCTACGAGCAGTACTTC.

This clonotype occurred a few times. The chain joins TRBV5-1 to TRBJ1-2, with D perhaps matching TRBD1 (5 bases). Looked up from germline, CDR1 is SGHRS and CDR2 is YFSETQ. There are 14 residues in the CDR3. V lost 2 bases, J lost 4 bases, and 12 bases lay in between. The chain's CDR3 is CASSFWGDSYGYTF. The CDR3 nucleotides are TGCGCCAGCAGCTTCTGGGGGGATAGCTATGGCTACACCTTC.

This clonotype was detected ten times or more. CDR3 sequence (DNA): TGTGCCAGCAGCCCTCGGACAGAAGAGACCCAGTACTTC. This sequence encodes CASSPRTEETQYF. This rearrangement joins TRBV5-5 to TRBJ2-5; TRBD1 is a possible D gene (6 bases). The CDR3 contains 13 residues. The V and J ends lost 4 bases and 3 bases respectively, with 10 bases between them. Germline assignment: CDR1 SGHKS and CDR2 YYEKEE (reference sequence). Based on the CDR3 plus reference TRBV5-5 and TRBJ2-5, the full variable domain is DAGVTQSPTHLIKTRGQQVTLRCSPISGHKSVSWYQQVLGQGPQFIFQYYEKEERGRGNFPDRFSARQFPNYSSELNVNALLLGDSALYLCASSPRTEETQYFGPGTRLLVL.

J is TRBJ2-1 and V is TRBV11-2; 8 bases align to TRBD2. Trimming removed 0 bases from V and 8 bases from J; junction bases left unmatched: 12. This CDR3 contains 17 residues. The germline CDR1 and CDR2 sequences are SGHAT and FQNNGV. DNA for the CDR3: TGTGCCAGCAGCTTAGATGTTTCGGCGGGGGGCGTATATGAGCAGTTCTTC. Protein: CASSLDVSAGGVYEQFF.

This clonotype was observed a few times. V usage is TRBV27 and J usage is TRBJ2-5; no reliable D call. Per germline, CDR1 MNHEY and CDR2 SMNVEV (reference sequence). This CDR3 is 13 amino acids long. Trimming cost V 6 bases and J 1 base, with 9 bases left between them. In DNA, the CDR3 is TGTGCCAGCAGCCCGCAGGTCCAAGAGACCCAGTACTTC. It translates to CASSPQVQETQYF.

The table lists this clonotype with many counts. The chain is built from TRBV20-1 and TRBJ1-3; D unclear. This CDR3 contains 12 residues. Trimming took off 7 bases at V and 0 bases at J, with 7 bases between the two ends. Per germline, CDR1 DFQATT and CDR2 SNEGSKA (reference sequence). The CDR3 DNA reads as TGCAGTGGACTGTTCTCTGGAAACACCATATATTTT. It translates to CSGLFSGNTIYF.

There are many counts of this clonotype. The rearrangement joins TRBV28 to TRBJ2-7; no firm D call. Per germline, CDR1 MDHEN and CDR2 SYDVKM. The CDR3 length is 12 residues. V lost 3 bases, J lost 6 bases, and 9 bases lay in between. Here the CDR3 reads CASSFKAREQYF. CDR3 nucleotides: TGTGCCAGCAGTTTCAAGGCCCGCGAGCAGTACTTC.

This clonotype was observed many times. The chain recombines TRBV24-1 with TRBJ1-1, with 7 bases aligning to TRBD1. The CDR3 covers 14 residues. Germline V gene sequence: CDR1 KGHDR, CDR2 SFDVKD. The J segment lost 0 bases and the V segment lost 4 bases, leaving 1 base of the junction unmatched. The CDR3 here is CATSEGTVNTEAFF. DNA for the CDR3: TGTGCCACCAGTGAGGGGACAGTGAACACTGAAGCTTTCTTT.

This clonotype showed up many times. The gene calls are TRBV7-9 and TRBJ2-2; no clear D. Germline V gene sequence: CDR1 SEHNR, CDR2 FQNEAQ (reference sequence). Deletions cut 4 bases from V and 0 bases from J, with 3 bases between. The CDR3 is made up of 13 amino acids. DNA of the CDR3: TGTGCCAGCAGCTGGTCGAACACCGGGGAGCTGTTTTTT. Protein sequence: CASSWSNTGELFF.

This clonotype was detected ten times or more. The gene calls are TRBV2 and TRBJ1-4; 7 nucleotides match TRBD1. Trimming cost V 6 bases and J 5 bases; bases outside gene matches: 9. The CDR3 covers 15 residues. Germline-derived CDR1 and CDR2 are SNHLY and FYNNEI. CDR3 nucleotides: TGTGCCAGCAGGCCTAATACAGGGGCCAATGAAAAACTGTTTTTT. Protein sequence: CASRPNTGANEKLFF.

This clonotype was recorded many times. This sequence joins TRBV6-5 and TRBJ2-3; TRBD2 matches 8 bases. The CDR3 totals 19 residues. Germline V lookup: CDR1 MNHEY, CDR2 SVGAGI. With V trimmed by 2 bases and J by 2 bases, 15 bases remained unmatched. The CDR3 region is CASSYLRGSAGGPTDTQYF. As DNA, the CDR3 is TGTGCCAGCAGTTACCTAAGGGGCAGCGCGGGGGGCCCCACAGATACGCAGTATTTT.

V usage is TRBV12-3 or TRBV12-4 and J usage is TRBJ1-1; D unresolved. The CDR3 is 13 amino acids. V was shortened by 5 bases and J by 5 bases, with 12 bases between the two germline ends. The CDR3 nucleotides are TGTGCCAGCAGTCCGGTTGTGGGGACTGAAGCTTTCTTT. It yields the protein CASSPVVGTEAFF.

This clonotype was found many times. The rearrangement joins TRBV2 to TRBJ1-1; D possibly corresponds to TRBD1 (6 bases). Trimming removed 3 bases from V and 6 bases from J, with 11 bases in between. The germline gives CDR1 SNHLY, CDR2 FYNNEI. The CDR3 length is 13 residues. CDR3 sequence: CASSDQGISEAFF. The CDR3 DNA sequence: TGTGCCAGCAGTGATCAGGGGATATCTGAAGCTTTCTTT.

In its sample, this clonotype was seen many times. The rearrangement joins TRBV7-2 to TRBJ2-1; TRBD2 aligns across 10 bases. The CDR3 is 16 residues long. Germline CDR1 and CDR2: SGHTA and FQGNSA. The V segment lost 0 bases and the J segment 3 bases; nucleotides outside the gene matches: 2. The CDR3 is CASSLARTSGYNEQFF. Here the CDR3 DNA reads TGTGCCAGCAGCTTAGCTAGGACTAGCGGCTACAATGAGCAGTTCTTC.

This chain joins TRBV7-8 and TRBJ2-7, with TRBD2 matching over 11 bases. There are 16 residues in the CDR3. From germline, CDR1 is SGHVS and CDR2 FQNEAQ. Trimming removed 5 bases from V and 0 bases from J; junction bases left unmatched: 6. The CDR3 region is CASSAVAGGTSYEQYF. In DNA, the CDR3 is TGTGCCAGCAGCGCGGTAGCGGGGGGGACCTCCTACGAGCAGTACTTC.